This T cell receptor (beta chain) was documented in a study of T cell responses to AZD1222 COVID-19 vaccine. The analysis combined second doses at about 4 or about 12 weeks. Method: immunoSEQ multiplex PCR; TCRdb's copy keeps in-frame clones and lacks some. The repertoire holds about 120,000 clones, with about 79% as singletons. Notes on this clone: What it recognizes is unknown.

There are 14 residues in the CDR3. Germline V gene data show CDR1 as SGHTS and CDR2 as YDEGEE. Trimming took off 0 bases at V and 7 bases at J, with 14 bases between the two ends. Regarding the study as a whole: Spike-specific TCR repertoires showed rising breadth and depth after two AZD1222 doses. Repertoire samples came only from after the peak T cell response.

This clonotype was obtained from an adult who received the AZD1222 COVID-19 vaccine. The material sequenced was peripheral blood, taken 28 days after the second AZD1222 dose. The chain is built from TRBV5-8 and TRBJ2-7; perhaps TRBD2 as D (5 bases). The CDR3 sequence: CASSLDVSGVEQYF. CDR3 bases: TGTGCCAGCAGCTTGGACGTCTCCGGGGTGGAGCAGTACTTC.